This T cell receptor beta chain stems from a study of blood T cell repertoires in COVID-19. Study details: Acute-phase and convalescent COVID-19 samples originated in the United States, Italy and Spain. From T cells, B-cell-depleted T cells, or PBMCs came the material, which was cDNA or gDNA.

In the original analysis: Estimation of nucleated cell counts relied on the amplification of reference gene primers. The method was immunoSEQ multiplex PCR; TCRdb's version includes in-frame clones alone and lacks a portion of them. V and J calls and clone size are as listed in that table; D and trimming were resolved from the DNA. The sample lists around 120,000 clones; roughly 80% were seen once. The CDR3 runs to 15 residues. In germline, CDR1 is SEHNR, CDR2 FQNEAQ (reference sequence). J lost 2 bases, V lost 8 bases, and 5 bases had no gene match. This chain connects TRBV7-9 to TRBJ2-1; 11 positions agree with TRBD2. This receptor was obtained from a man in his thirties or forties with acute or convalescent COVID-19. Sequencing input: peripheral blood. The CDR3 coding sequence is TGTGCCAGCGGCGAGACTAGCGGGGCCTACAATGAGCAGTTCTTC. Translated: CASGETSGAYNEQFF.